This is a list of T cell receptor beta chains from one sample in a study of early T cells in non-severe SARS-CoV-2 infection. Via MiXCR, TCRdb re-called the 5' RACE reads, giving one row per CDR3 protein. Among 20,000 to 25,000 distinct CDR3 sequences listed, around 4% were seen once. The source material was whole blood. The receptors stem from an adult who was a healthcare worker with PCR-confirmed SARS-CoV-2 infection or an uninfected control (not recorded which). The CDR3 runs from the conserved cysteine through the conserved F or W. The order of the fields is J gene, clone size, D gene, V gene, CDR3 DNA, CDR3 protein. D genes are given only for firm matches. For some rows the clone size is stated as once, few or many, or as a class when expanded; others skip it.

J: TRBJ1-1; size: many; D: .; V: TRBV11-2; DNA: TGTGCCAGCAGCTTCCTTTTGGCGGATTCGGAAGCTTTCTTT; CDR3: CASSFLLADSEAFF
J: TRBJ2-3; size: many; D: .; V: TRBV5-1; DNA: TGCGCCAGCAGCTTGGGGACAGAGACAGATACGCAGTATTTT; CDR3: CASSLGTETDTQYF
J: TRBJ2-4; size: .; D: TRBD1; V: TRBV6-5; DNA: TGTGCCAGCAGTCCAACCGGGACAGGGACCGGGGGCATTCAGTACTTC; CDR3: CASSPTGTGTGGIQYF
J: TRBJ2-1; size: many; D: .; V: TRBV27; DNA: TGTGCCAGCAGCCCTTTGGGGTCCTCCTACAATGAGCAGTTCTTC; CDR3: CASSPLGSSYNEQFF
J: TRBJ2-1; size: many; D: TRBD1; V: TRBV6-2/TRBV6-3; DNA: TGTGCCAGCAGTTACTCTAGGACAGGGAGGTTAATAAACAATGAGCAGTTCTTC; CDR3: CASSYSRTGRLINNEQFF
J: TRBJ2-3; size: few; D: .; V: TRBV7-8; DNA: TGTGCCAGCAGCTCCTTCTCGGCGTCCACAGATACGCAGTATTTT; CDR3: CASSSFSASTDTQYF
J: TRBJ2-3; size: many; D: .; V: TRBV12-3/TRBV12-4; DNA: TGTGCCAGCAGTTTAAGGGGATATACAGATACGCAGTATTTT; CDR3: CASSLRGYTDTQYF
J: TRBJ1-5; size: many; D: .; V: TRBV12-3/TRBV12-4; DNA: TGTGCCAGCAGTTTGGAACCGGACGGACCGGCTGGCGAGAGGCATCAGCCCCAGCATTTT; CDR3: CASSLEPDGPAGERHQPQHF
J: TRBJ2-1; size: many; D: .; V: TRBV7-8; DNA: TGTGCCAGCAGATCCAGGGGCTTGGGCCCCAATGAGCAGTTCTTC; CDR3: CASRSRGLGPNEQFF
J: TRBJ2-7; size: many; D: .; V: TRBV14; DNA: TGTGCCAGCAGCCTTCGCCGGGGGCCCTTCGGCGAGCAGTACTTC; CDR3: CASSLRRGPFGEQYF
J: TRBJ2-1; size: few; D: .; V: TRBV12-3/TRBV12-4; DNA: TGTGCCAGCAGTCCCGGGACCTTAGGTTACAATGAGCAGTTCTTC; CDR3: CASSPGTLGYNEQFF
J: TRBJ2-1; size: many; D: .; V: TRBV14; DNA: TGTGCCAGCAGCCAAGACAGATACAATGAGCAGTTCTTC; CDR3: CASSQDRYNEQFF
J: TRBJ1-1; size: few; D: .; V: TRBV4-3; DNA: TGCGCCAGCAGCCAGAGGCCGCTCGGGGGGCGTTCGAACACTGAAGCTTTCTTT; CDR3: CASSQRPLGGRSNTEAFF
J: TRBJ2-7; size: many; D: .; V: TRBV11-3; DNA: TGTGCCAGCAGCTTTCTCGACGGACGCTACGAGCAGTACTTC; CDR3: CASSFLDGRYEQYF
J: TRBJ1-5; size: many; D: TRBD1; V: TRBV20-1; DNA: TGCAGTGCCCAGACAGGGGAGTGGCAGCCCCAGCATTTT; CDR3: CSAQTGEWQPQHF
J: TRBJ2-7; size: many; D: .; V: TRBV20-1; DNA: TGCAGTGCTAGGCCAACGCTCTCCTACGAGCAGTACTTC; CDR3: CSARPTLSYEQYF
J: TRBJ2-4; size: medium-sized; D: .; V: TRBV12-3/TRBV12-4; DNA: TGTGCCAGCAGTTTTATGGGGGCTGGAAACATTCAGTACTTC; CDR3: CASSFMGAGNIQYF
J: TRBJ1-1; size: many; D: .; V: TRBV5-4; DNA: TGTGCCAGCAGCTTTACAGAGTTCACTGAAGCTTTCTTT; CDR3: CASSFTEFTEAFF
J: TRBJ1-1; size: few; D: .; V: TRBV6-6; DNA: TGTGCCAGCAGTTACTTAATAAAGAACACTGAAGCTTTCTTT; CDR3: CASSYLIKNTEAFF
J: TRBJ1-6; size: medium-sized; D: .; V: TRBV30; DNA: TGTGCCTGGTCAAGGGAGGTTCTGGCTAATTCACCCCTCCACTTT; CDR3: CAWSREVLANSPLHF
J: TRBJ2-1; size: medium-sized; D: .; V: TRBV6-2/TRBV6-3; DNA: TGTGCCAGCACCAAGGGGGGTGTTTTGGATGAGCAGTTCTTC; CDR3: CASTKGGVLDEQFF
J: TRBJ2-3; size: many; D: .; V: TRBV10-3; DNA: TGTGCCATCTCCGGTTCGGCAGATACGCAGTATTTT; CDR3: CAISGSADTQYF
J: TRBJ1-1; size: many; D: .; V: TRBV6-1; DNA: TGTGCCAGCAGTGAAGCAGGGGGTTGGACTGAAGCTTTCTTT; CDR3: CASSEAGGWTEAFF
J: TRBJ2-7; size: .; D: .; V: TRBV15; DNA: TGTGCCACCAGCAGAGGCGAGACCTACGAGCAGTACTTC; CDR3: CATSRGETYEQYF
J: TRBJ2-7; size: .; D: TRBD1; V: TRBV10-1; DNA: TGCGCCAGCAGTGCCCTCGGGACAGGCGACTACGAGCAGTACTTC; CDR3: CASSALGTGDYEQYF
J: TRBJ2-5; size: many; D: .; V: TRBV18; DNA: TGTGCCAGCTCACCAGGCTTGGCGGGGGCCGGGGAGACCCAGTACTTC; CDR3: CASSPGLAGAGETQYF
J: TRBJ2-1; size: .; D: TRBD2; V: TRBV29-1; DNA: TGCAGCGTTCCGAGGACTAGCGGAACCTACAATGAGCAGTTCTTC; CDR3: CSVPRTSGTYNEQFF
J: TRBJ2-3; size: .; D: .; V: TRBV10-1; DNA: TGCGCCAGCAGTCCTCTTGGCAAGCTTCACACAGATACGCAGTATTTT; CDR3: CASSPLGKLHTDTQYF
J: TRBJ2-5; size: many; D: TRBD1; V: TRBV6-6; DNA: TGTGCCAGCAGCCACCCGGGACAGGGGAAAGAGACCCAGTACTTC; CDR3: CASSHPGQGKETQYF
J: TRBJ2-7; size: many; D: .; V: TRBV5-1; DNA: TGCGCCAGCAGCTTAGGGCCCCAGAACGACGAGCAGTACTTC; CDR3: CASSLGPQNDEQYF
J: TRBJ2-5; size: medium-sized; D: .; V: TRBV7-2; DNA: TGTGCCAGCACCCGGCGGTTGGGGTACCAAGAGACCCAGTACTTC; CDR3: CASTRRLGYQETQYF
J: TRBJ1-6; size: many; D: .; V: TRBV6-5; DNA: TGTGCCAGCAGTTTCGCCAGGGCTCCCGCCGACCACTTT; CDR3: CASSFARAPADHF
J: TRBJ1-1; size: many; D: .; V: TRBV6-4; DNA: TGTGCCAGCAGTGACTCAGGACCGGGACAAGCTTTCTTT; CDR3: CASSDSGPGQAFF
J: TRBJ1-1; size: .; D: .; V: TRBV20-1; DNA: TGCAGTGCTATCCCGAGAAGGAGTTTGAACACTGAAGCCTTCTTT; CDR3: CSAIPRRSLNTEAFF
J: TRBJ2-1; size: medium-sized; D: TRBD2; V: TRBV4-2; DNA: TGTGCCAGCAGCCCTTTAATGGGAAGCGGGGGGGCTAATGAGCAGTTCTTC; CDR3: CASSPLMGSGGANEQFF
J: TRBJ2-3; size: many; D: .; V: TRBV7-8; DNA: TGTGCCAGCAGCTTACTAGCTGCCACAGATACGCAGTATTTT; CDR3: CASSLLAATDTQYF
J: TRBJ1-1; size: many; D: TRBD1; V: TRBV20-1; DNA: TGCAGTGCGGGACAGACGAACACTGAAGCTTTCTTT; CDR3: CSAGQTNTEAFF
J: TRBJ2-1; size: many; D: TRBD2; V: TRBV20-1; DNA: TGCAGTGCTAGGCTAGCGGGGGGGAGCTCCTACAATGAGCAGTTCTTC; CDR3: CSARLAGGSSYNEQFF
J: TRBJ1-4; size: many; D: TRBD1; V: TRBV4-3; DNA: TGCGCCAGCAGCCAAGGTTGGACAGGGGGCTCTGTTACCTACGAAGAAAAACTGTTTTTT; CDR3: CASSQGWTGGSVTYEEKLFF
J: TRBJ2-3; size: few; D: TRBD2; V: TRBV18; DNA: TGTGCCAGCTCACCTCTTTCGGGGGGGAACACAGATACGCAGTATTTT; CDR3: CASSPLSGGNTDTQYF
J: TRBJ1-2; size: many; D: .; V: TRBV20-1; DNA: TGCAGTGCTAGTAACCGGGCTCGAGGCTATGGCTACACCTTC; CDR3: CSASNRARGYGYTF
J: TRBJ1-4; size: few; D: .; V: TRBV30; DNA: TGTGCCTGGAATCCCGGGTTTGCAACTAATGAAAAACTGTTTTTT; CDR3: CAWNPGFATNEKLFF
J: TRBJ2-7; size: few; D: TRBD1; V: TRBV7-8; DNA: TGTGCCAGCAGCTCCCTTAGGACAGGGGAGCAGTACTTC; CDR3: CASSSLRTGEQYF
J: TRBJ2-3; size: many; D: .; V: TRBV2; DNA: TGTGCCAGCAGTGACCCGGATACGCAGTATTTT; CDR3: CASSDPDTQYF
J: TRBJ2-2; size: .; D: TRBD1; V: TRBV7-8; DNA: TGTGCCAGCGGAGCGACCGGGACAGGGACCGGGGAGCTGTTTTTT; CDR3: CASGATGTGTGELFF
J: TRBJ1-2; size: many; D: TRBD1; V: TRBV14; DNA: TGTGCCAGCAGCCAAGGACAGGGACGCGGGTATGGCTACACCTTC; CDR3: CASSQGQGRGYGYTF
J: TRBJ1-1; size: many; D: .; V: TRBV20-1; DNA: TGCAGTGCTAGGGGGGGGCACACTGAAGCTTTCTTT; CDR3: CSARGGHTEAFF
J: TRBJ2-2; size: few; D: .; V: TRBV6-1; DNA: TGTGCCAGCAGCGGGAAGGGTGGCACCGGGGAGCTGTTTTTT; CDR3: CASSGKGGTGELFF
J: TRBJ2-1; size: medium-sized; D: .; V: TRBV5-6; DNA: TGTGCCAGCAGCTTGCCCTTCCGCGGGGAGCAGTTCTTC; CDR3: CASSLPFRGEQFF
J: TRBJ1-1; size: few; D: .; V: TRBV5-4; DNA: TGTGCCAGCAGTCAGGACTGGAACACTGAAGCTTTCTTT; CDR3: CASSQDWNTEAFF